These 26 T cell receptor beta chains were all obtained from the same sample, sequenced in a study of blood T cell repertoires in COVID-19. Here immunoSEQ multiplex PCR was the method, and the copy in TCRdb shows in-frame clones only, minus some. The repertoire has a few hundred thousand clones, approximately 90% of them found once; the top ten carry over 0.95%. The sequenced sample consisted of PBMCs or T cells enriched from blood (not recorded which). The receptor set was obtained from a man aged 18-30 years who had recovered from COVID-19.

The rearrangement joins TRBV20-1 to TRBJ2-7, with 10 nucleotides matching TRBD2. The CDR3 is 15 residues long. V lost 3 bases to trimming and J lost 4 bases; unmatched junction nucleotides: 9. Germline CDR1 is DFQATT and CDR2 is SNEGSKA (reference sequence). CDR3 amino acids: CSASGAGGTEYEQYF. The DNA of the CDR3 is TGCAGTGCTAGTGGAGCGGGAGGGACGGAGTACGAGCAGTACTTC.

In its sample, this clone was seen once. V usage is TRBV7-9 and J usage is TRBJ1-4; D is perhaps TRBD1 (6 bases). The V gene lost 8 bases and the J gene lost 0 bases, with 10 bases spanning the gap. The CDR3 is made up of 14 amino acids. Germline-derived CDR1 and CDR2 are SEHNR and FQNEAQ (reference sequence). The CDR3 nucleotides are TGTGCCAGCCATGCAGGGGCAACTAATGAAAAACTGTTTTTT. Residues: CASHAGATNEKLFF. The whole variable domain, filled in from reference TRBV7-9 and TRBJ1-4, reads DTGVSQNPRHKITKRGQNVTFRCDPISEHNRLYWYRQTLGQGPEFLTYFQNEAQLEKSRLLSDRFSAERPKGSFSTLEIQRTEQGDSAMYLCASHAGATNEKLFFGSGTQLSVL.

The chain carries TRBV9 and TRBJ2-1; 11 bases match TRBD2. The trim removed 0 bases at V and 7 bases at J, leaving 6 bases unmatched. Germline V gene data show CDR1 as SGDLS and CDR2 as YYNGEE. This CDR3 comprises 16 residues. DNA for the CDR3: TGTGCCAGCAGCGTAGGGGGTAGCGGGAGGGGTAATGAGCAGTTCTTC. It translates to CASSVGGSGRGNEQFF.

The chain links TRBV27 to TRBJ2-1; 7 bases map to TRBD2. The CDR3 has 16 residues. The germline V gene has CDR1 MNHEY and CDR2 SMNVEV (reference sequence). V shed 3 bases and J 4 bases; nucleotides not matched to a gene: 9. CDR3 residues: CASSFKGGSVYNEQFF. Written as DNA, the CDR3 is TGTGCCAGCAGTTTTAAAGGCGGGAGTGTGTACAATGAGCAGTTCTTC.

The J gene is TRBJ2-3, the V gene TRBV9; possibly TRBD2 for D (6 bases). Germline V gene sequence: CDR1 SGDLS, CDR2 YYNGEE. The CDR3 covers 15 residues. The V end was cut by 1 base, the J end by 2 bases, with 11 bases between. CDR3 sequence: CASSVMGLTTDTQYF. The DNA for the CDR3 is TGTGCCAGCAGCGTAATGGGACTCACCACAGATACGCAGTATTTT.

The chain combines TRBV19 with TRBJ2-1; TRBD2 matches at 8 bases. V shed 6 bases, J shed 4 bases, and the junction held 8 bases outside the gene matches. This CDR3 region has 15 residues. Per germline, CDR1 LNHDA and CDR2 SQIVND (reference sequence). The CDR3 loop reads CASSPSGRTYNEQFF. The CDR3 DNA follows: TGTGCCAGTAGCCCGAGCGGGAGAACTTACAATGAGCAGTTCTTC.

This chain uses TRBV12-3 or TRBV12-4 with TRBJ1-1; D unresolved. The CDR3 is 12 residues long. V shed 5 bases and J shed 1 base, with 5 bases lying between them. DNA of the CDR3: TGTGCCAGCAGTCCCGGGAACACTGAAGCTTTCTTT. This encodes CASSPGNTEAFF.

The chain uses TRBV12-3 or TRBV12-4 and TRBJ1-2; 9 bases are a match to TRBD1. The CDR3 loop spans 13 amino acids. V lost 5 bases, J lost 6 bases, and 4 bases stayed unmatched. The CDR3 region is CASSLRTGDGYTF. DNA for the CDR3: TGTGCCAGCAGTCTGAGGACAGGGGATGGCTACACCTTC.

The V call is TRBV18, the J call TRBJ1-1, with D perhaps TRBD1 (5 bases). CDR3 length equals 14 residues. Germline V gene sequence: CDR1 KGHSH, CDR2 LQKENI. V was cut by 3 bases and J by 7 bases, with 15 bases left in between. Written as DNA, the CDR3 is TGTGCCAGCTCACCCTTCGACGGGGGAAGTGAAGCTTTCTTT. It codes for CASSPFDGGSEAFF. Using reference TRBV18 and TRBJ1-1 for the parts outside the CDR3, the full variable domain is NAGVMQNPRHLVRRRGQEARLRCSPMKGHSHVYWYRQLPEEGLKFMVYLQKENIIDESGMPKERFSAEFPKEGPSILRIQQVVRGDSAAYFCASSPFDGGSEAFFGQGTRLTVV.

The chain couples TRBV6-1 to TRBJ1-2; 7 bases agree with TRBD1. After removal of 4 bases from V and 8 bases from J, the junction contained 16 bases not matched to a gene. The V gene's germline CDR1 is MNHNS and CDR2 SASEGT. This CDR3 is built from 16 residues. Here the CDR3 DNA reads TGTGCCAGCAGTGCCTCCGTCGCAGGGGGATCAAAGGGCTACACCTTC. This encodes CASSASVAGGSKGYTF.

The chain is built from TRBV6-5 and TRBJ2-5, with a weak D call TRBD1 (5 bases). Germline loops: CDR1 MNHEY, CDR2 SVGAGI. The ends were cut back, 6 bases at V and 3 bases at J, with 8 bases in the middle. The CDR3 has 12 amino acids. The chain's CDR3 is CASRTDEETQYF. In DNA form, the CDR3 reads TGTGCCAGCAGGACAGATGAAGAGACCCAGTACTTC.

The chain joins TRBV5-1 to TRBJ2-5; TRBD2 aligns across 7 bases. This CDR3 contains 15 residues. Germline V gene data show CDR1 as SGHRS and CDR2 as YFSETQ. The trim removed 6 bases at V and 2 bases at J, leaving 10 bases unmatched. The CDR3 region has the DNA TGCGCCAGCATGAGAACGCTAGCGGAGCAAGAGACCCAGTACTTC. Translation gives CASMRTLAEQETQYF.

The V gene is TRBV5-1, the J gene TRBJ2-3, with TRBD1 as a possible D gene (5 bases). The length of the CDR3 is 14 residues. The germline V gene has CDR1 SGHRS and CDR2 YFSETQ. Trimming removed 1 base from V and 2 bases from J, with 8 bases in between. As DNA, the CDR3 is TGCGCCAGCAGCTTGTCAGGGTTCACAGATACGCAGTATTTT. Its translation is CASSLSGFTDTQYF.

The chain uses TRBV11-2 and TRBJ1-1; D is perhaps TRBD1 (5 bases). Germline V gene data show CDR1 as SGHAT and CDR2 as FQNNGV. Between the trimmed V and J ends, which lost 4 bases and 0 bases, there was a span of 12 bases. This CDR3 is 15 amino acids long. CDR3 residues: CASSSPAGLNTEAFF. In DNA form, the CDR3 reads TGTGCCAGCAGCTCCCCAGCGGGGCTGAACACTGAAGCTTTCTTT.

The chain links TRBV18 to TRBJ2-1, with D possibly TRBD1 on 5 matching bases. Germline CDR1 is KGHSH and CDR2 is LQKENI. The CDR3 consists of 16 residues. V dropped 3 bases and J dropped 3 bases, with 15 bases sitting between them. The CDR3 DNA sequence: TGTGCCAGCTCACCCACAGAATTGCAGGGCTACAATGAGCAGTTCTTC. This encodes CASSPTELQGYNEQFF.

This sequence joins TRBV28 and TRBJ2-2, with D possibly TRBD1 on 5 matching bases. With 3 bases removed from V and 6 bases from J, the gap between germline ends came to 8 bases. The CDR3 extends over 13 amino acids. Germline V lookup: CDR1 MDHEN, CDR2 SYDVKM. The CDR3 DNA reads TGTGCCAGCAGTTTCAGGGAACCCGGGGAGCTGTTTTTT. Its protein is CASSFREPGELFF.

The CDR3 loop reads CASSKSGGNHEQFF. The CDR3 DNA reads TGCGCCAGCAGTAAGAGCGGGGGGAACCATGAGCAGTTCTTC. The genes are TRBV5-1 and TRBJ2-1; 9 bases are shared with TRBD2. Germline CDR1 SGHRS, CDR2 YFSETQ. This CDR3 is 14 amino acids long. V shed 5 bases, J shed 8 bases, and the junction held 8 bases outside the gene matches.

The J gene is TRBJ1-3, the V gene TRBV20-1; D is uncertain. Per the germline V gene, CDR1 is DFQATT and CDR2 is SNEGSKA (reference sequence). This CDR3 is 13 amino acids long. V lost 3 bases to trimming and J lost 4 bases, with 10 bases between them. The CDR3 loop reads CSASQAAGNTIYF. CDR3 in DNA: TGCAGTGCTAGTCAGGCAGCAGGAAACACCATATATTTT.

This chain joins TRBV24-1 and TRBJ2-5, with 9 bases that match TRBD1. The CDR3 loop spans 16 amino acids. CDR1 is KGHDR and CDR2 is SFDVKD in the germline V gene. V gave up 9 bases and J gave up 1 base; unmatched junction bases: 11. CDR3 DNA: TGTGCCACCCCACTCGAGGGACAGGGCCCCCAAGAGACCCAGTACTTC. Protein: CATPLEGQGPQETQYF.

This chain links TRBV28 with TRBJ1-6; D is unclear. The CDR3 is 14 amino acids. Germline V lookup: CDR1 MDHEN, CDR2 SYDVKM. V was pared by 6 bases and J by 3 bases, with 9 bases between. CDR3 coding DNA: TGTGCCAGCAGCCCCCCGGGCTATAATTCACCCCTCCACTTT. Translating gives CASSPPGYNSPLHF.

The gene calls are TRBV3-1 (or the pseudogene TRBV3-2) and TRBJ1-5; 8 positions agree with TRBD1. The germline V gene encodes CDR1 LGHDT and CDR2 YNNKEL (reference sequence). The junction had 1 base not matched to a gene; V was cut back by 1 base and J by 5 bases. The CDR3 extends over 14 amino acids. CDR3 in DNA: TGTGCCAGCAGCCAAGCAGGGGGCGATCAGCCCCAGCATTTT. Translating gives CASSQAGGDQPQHF.

CDR3: CASQRQEKTEAFF. DNA of the CDR3: TGTGCCAGTCAGCGACAGGAAAAGACTGAAGCTTTCTTT. The chain links TRBV13 to TRBJ1-1; D is possibly TRBD1 (6 bases). Germline V gene data show CDR1 as PRHDT and CDR2 as FYEKMQ (reference sequence). V was pared by 9 bases and J by 5 bases, with 16 bases between. This CDR3 has 13 residues. Variable domain in full (rest from reference TRBV13 and TRBJ1-1): AAGVIQSPRHLIKEKRETATLKCYPIPRHDTVYWYQQGPGQDPQFLISFYEKMQSDKGSIPDRFSAQQFSDYHSELNMSSLELGDSALYFCASQRQEKTEAFFGQGTRLTVV.

The chain combines TRBV6-5 with TRBJ1-1; D remains unclear. This CDR3 is built from 14 residues. Trimming took off 0 bases at V and 5 bases at J, with 10 bases between the two ends. From germline, CDR1 is MNHEY and CDR2 SVGAGI. CDR3 protein: CASSYSTGRTEAFF. The CDR3 coding sequence is TGTGCCAGCAGTTACTCGACCGGGAGGACTGAAGCTTTCTTT.

V usage is TRBV19 and J usage is TRBJ2-7, with D tentatively TRBD1 (6 bases). The germline gives CDR1 LNHDA, CDR2 SQIVND (reference sequence). The V end was cut by 5 bases, the J end by 0 bases, with 23 bases between. The CDR3 sequence is 18 residues long. The CDR3 nucleotides read TGTGCCAGTAGTTTGGGTTGGGGGCGCGGACAAAGCTCCTACGAGCAGTACTTC. Translating it yields CASSLGWGRGQSSYEQYF.

The J gene is TRBJ2-1, the V gene TRBV20-1; 10 bases match TRBD2. This CDR3 has 17 amino acids. The germline V gene encodes CDR1 DFQATT and CDR2 SNEGSKA (reference sequence). Trimming cost V 3 bases and J 0 bases; bases outside gene matches: 8. The CDR3 reads CSASKLAGPSSYNEQFF. For the CDR3, the DNA is TGCAGTGCTAGTAAACTAGCGGGACCGAGCTCCTACAATGAGCAGTTCTTC.

V usage is TRBV3-1 (or the pseudogene TRBV3-2) and J usage is TRBJ1-6; the match to TRBD1 covers 8 bases. Trimming at V came to 7 bases and at J to 10 bases, leaving 12 bases not matched to a gene. CDR3 size: 15 residues. The germline V gene encodes CDR1 LGHDT and CDR2 YNNKEL (reference sequence). CDR3 amino acids: CASTPGTGVVSPLHF. The CDR3 DNA reads as TGTGCCAGCACCCCCGGGACAGGCGTCGTCTCACCCCTCCACTTT.